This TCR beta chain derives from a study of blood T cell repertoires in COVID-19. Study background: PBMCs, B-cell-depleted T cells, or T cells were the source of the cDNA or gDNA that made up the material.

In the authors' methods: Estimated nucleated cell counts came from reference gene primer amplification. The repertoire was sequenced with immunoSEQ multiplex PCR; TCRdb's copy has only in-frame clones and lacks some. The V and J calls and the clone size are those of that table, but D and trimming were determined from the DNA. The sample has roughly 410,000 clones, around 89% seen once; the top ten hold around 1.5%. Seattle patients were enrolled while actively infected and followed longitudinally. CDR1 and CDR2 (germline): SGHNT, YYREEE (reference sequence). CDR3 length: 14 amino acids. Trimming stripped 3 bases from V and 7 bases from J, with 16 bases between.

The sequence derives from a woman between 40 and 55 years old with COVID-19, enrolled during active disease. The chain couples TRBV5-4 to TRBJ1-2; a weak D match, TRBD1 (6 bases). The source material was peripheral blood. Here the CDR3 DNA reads TGTGCCAGCAGCTCTGGTTCAGGGGTGAGTGGCTACACCTTC. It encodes CASSSGSGVSGYTF.